Each of the 19 T cell receptor beta chains below was sequenced from the same sample in a study of monozygotic twins with inflammatory bowel disease. TCRdb re-called the 5' RACE reads, yielding one record per CDR3 amino acid sequence without DNA. The sample table includes under 150,000 distinct CDR3 sequences. What was sequenced was blood. The origin of the receptors is a human donor with ulcerative colitis or Crohn's disease, or a healthy co-twin of an affected twin (not recorded which).

The chain carries TRBV7-2 and TRBJ2-7. This CDR3 comprises 13 residues. The V gene's germline CDR1 is SGHTA and CDR2 FQGNSA. This CDR3 reads CASSFHGVYEQYF. The full variable domain, rest sourced from reference TRBV7-2 and TRBJ2-7, is GAGVSQSPSNKVTEKGKDVELRCDPISGHTALYWYRQSLGQGLEFLIYFQGNSAPDKSGLPSDRFSAERTGGSVSTLTIQRTQQEDSAVYLCASSFHGVYEQYFGPGTRLTVT.

The genes are TRBV20-1 and TRBJ2-1; with no DNA, the TCRdb D assignment of TRBD2 cannot be verified. This CDR3 has 14 residues. CDR1 and CDR2 from the germline V gene are DFQATT and SNEGSKA (reference sequence). CDR3 residues: CSARASGGFNEQFF.

The chain combines TRBV5-4 with TRBJ1-2; absent DNA, TCRdb's TRBD1 call cannot be checked. The CDR3 loop spans 15 amino acids. Germline V gives CDR1 SGHNT, CDR2 YYREEE (reference sequence). This CDR3 reads CASSLPTGLSYGYTF.

The chain uses TRBV20-1 and TRBJ2-4; the D gene TCRdb calls, TRBD1, cannot be checked with no DNA. Germline V gene sequence: CDR1 DFQATT, CDR2 SNEGSKA (reference sequence). CDR3 length equals 14 residues. CDR3 residues: CSAPAQGAMDIQYF.

This chain joins TRBV7-2 and TRBJ2-3; checking the TCRdb D call of TRBD2 is not possible without DNA. Per germline, CDR1 SGHTA and CDR2 FQGNSA. This CDR3 comprises 17 residues. The CDR3 loop is CASSSGAKGPFTDTQYF.

This sequence joins TRBV2 and TRBJ1-6; TCRdb names TRBD1, which stays unverified in the absence of DNA. The CDR3 loop spans 15 amino acids. Germline CDR1 and CDR2: SNHLY and FYNNEI. The CDR3 here is CASSNRAGEISPLHF.

The CDR3 spells CASSFGRGLEQYF. V and J are TRBV7-7 and TRBJ2-7; TCRdb's D call of TRBD1 is untestable without DNA. This CDR3 has 13 amino acids. Germline V CDR1 and CDR2: SSHAT, FNYEAQ (reference sequence).

The chain is built from TRBV7-6 and TRBJ1-1. Germline lookup yields CDR1 SGHVS and CDR2 FNYEAQ. The CDR3 is made up of 11 amino acids. The CDR3 protein is CASSLAQKAFF.

This chain joins TRBV23-1 and TRBJ2-2; TCRdb indicates TRBD1, and absent DNA this call remains unverified. TRBV23-1 is filed as an ORF, its function uncertain. The CDR3 sequence is 13 residues long. The CDR3 spells CARPGHLTGELFF.

The chain uses TRBV5-1 and TRBJ2-1; checking the TCRdb D call of TRBD1 is not possible without DNA. CDR1 is SGHRS, CDR2 YFSETQ, per germline. The CDR3 covers 16 residues. CDR3 in amino acids: CASNFFGQGAGNEQFF. The variable domain in full, with the rest retrieved from reference TRBV5-1 and TRBJ2-1, is KAGVTQTPRYLIKTRGQQVTLSCSPISGHRSVSWYQQTPGQGLQFLFEYFSETQRNKGNFPGRFSGRQFSNSRSEMNVSTLELGDSALYLCASNFFGQGAGNEQFFGPGTRLTVL.

The chain combines TRBV4-3 with TRBJ1-2. Germline V lookup: CDR1 LGHNA, CDR2 YSLEER. The CDR3 length is 14 residues. The CDR3 is CASSSEMGNYGYTF.

This chain connects TRBV27 to TRBJ2-2; there is no DNA to check the TCRdb D call of TRBD1. Germline V gene lookup returns CDR1 MNHEY and CDR2 SMNVEV (reference sequence). This CDR3 contains 16 residues. The CDR3 here is CASSLSAGVYTGELFF.

This chain connects TRBV7-2 to TRBJ2-3. CDR1 and CDR2 from the germline V gene are SGHTA and FQGNSA. The CDR3 is made up of 15 amino acids. The CDR3 sequence: CASSFGPIATDTQYF. The full variable domain, in which reference TRBV7-2 and TRBJ2-3 provide the parts outside the CDR3, is GAGVSQSPSNKVTEKGKDVELRCDPISGHTALYWYRQSLGQGLEFLIYFQGNSAPDKSGLPSDRFSAERTGGSVSTLTIQRTQQEDSAVYLCASSFGPIATDTQYFGPGTRLTVL.

V usage is TRBV4-3 and J usage is TRBJ1-1. Germline V gene sequence: CDR1 LGHNA, CDR2 YSLEER. The CDR3 extends over 13 amino acids. The CDR3 sequence: CASSQRENTEAFF.

The CDR3 region is CASSAQGFTDTQYF. The rearrangement links TRBV2 to TRBJ2-3; TCRdb reports TRBD1, a call that lacks DNA to check it against. This CDR3 has 14 residues. Germline V gene sequence: CDR1 SNHLY, CDR2 FYNNEI.

The chain recombines TRBV20-1 with TRBJ2-7. Per the germline V gene, CDR1 is DFQATT and CDR2 is SNEGSKA (reference sequence). The CDR3 runs 13 residues. CDR3 amino acids: CSARGNANYEQYF.

This sequence joins TRBV6-1 and TRBJ2-7; the D gene TCRdb calls, TRBD1, cannot be checked with no DNA. Germline values: CDR1 MNHNS, CDR2 SASEGT. The CDR3 sequence is 15 residues long. The CDR3 loop reads CASSEYGTLFVEQYF.

The chain links TRBV20-1 to TRBJ2-4; with no DNA, the TCRdb D assignment of TRBD1 cannot be verified. Germline V gene data show CDR1 as DFQATT and CDR2 as SNEGSKA (reference sequence). The CDR3 loop spans 14 amino acids. The CDR3 here is CSAITGMGKNMQYF.

This sequence joins TRBV20-1 and TRBJ1-2; TCRdb's assignment of TRBD1 cannot be checked, as there is no DNA. The CDR3 contains 13 residues. CDR1 is DFQATT, CDR2 SNEGSKA, per germline (reference sequence). This chain's CDR3 is CSAAPRGPYGYTF.